The present entry profiles one T cell receptor (beta chain) with its context. Its antigen is currently unknown. These data are taken from a study of T cell responses to AZD1222 COVID-19 vaccine. General observations from the study: The reported proportion of spike-specific TCRs targeting unmutated variant regions was nearly half.

CDR3 length: 13 amino acids. CDR1 SGDLS and CDR2 YYNGEE come from the germline V gene. V gave up 4 bases and J gave up 5 bases, with 12 bases separating them. The table came from immunoSEQ multiplex PCR; TCRdb's copy has only in-frame clones and leaves some out. The top ten hold about a sixth of the sample, which has over 85,000 clones, 84% seen once. The V gene is TRBV9, the J gene TRBJ1-2, with a tentative D call TRBD1 (6 bases). Sequenced here: peripheral blood, sampled on day 0 of AZD1222 vaccination. This receptor was taken from an adult in good health. CDR3 loop: CASSPGTGYGYTF. DNA of the CDR3: TGTGCCAGCAGCCCGGGAACAGGGTATGGCTACACCTTC.